This is a list of T cell receptor beta chains from one sample in a study of OX40 agonist ivuxolimab in advanced cancers. The method was immunoSEQ multiplex PCR; TCRdb's version includes in-frame clones alone and lacks a portion of them. Counted here are some 70,000 clones, approximately 89% occurring once; the ten biggest clones make up 0.8% to 1.2%. The sample here was CD4+ or CD8+ T cells sorted from blood, taken in a trial of the OX40 agonist ivuxolimab. The receptors were gathered from an adult with an advanced solid tumor such as melanoma, head and neck, liver or kidney cancer. Both conserved end residues are part of each CDR3. A D gene is named only where the DNA matches it firmly. The listing skips clone size in some rows; elsewhere it reads once, few, many or a size class.

CDR3,DNA,D,size,J,V
CASSPSGGATSNTQYF,TGCGCCAGCAGCCCTAGCGGGGGGGCCACTTCAAATACGCAGTATTTT,TRBD2,.,TRBJ2-3,TRBV5-1
CASRNQGDRGTYEQYF,TGTGCCAGCAGGAACCAGGGGGACAGGGGGACCTACGAGCAGTACTTC,TRBD1,.,TRBJ2-7,TRBV4-2
CASSLWTGGWETQYF,TGTGCCAGCAGCTTGTGGACAGGGGGTTGGGAGACCCAGTACTTC,TRBD1,.,TRBJ2-5,TRBV5-4
CASSWAKNIQYF,TGTGCCAGCAGCTGGGCCAAAAACATTCAGTACTTC,.,.,TRBJ2-4,TRBV11-2
CASSRGEEQYF,TGTGCCAGCAGCCGTGGGGAGGAGCAGTACTTC,.,once,TRBJ2-7,TRBV6-1
CASSLSDEQFF,TGTGCCAGCAGCTTGTCGGATGAGCAGTTCTTC,.,.,TRBJ2-1,TRBV5-4
CASSQGGTGGARNTEAFF,TGCGCCAGCAGCCAAGGGGGGACAGGGGGCGCCAGGAACACTGAAGCTTTCTTT,TRBD1,.,TRBJ1-1,TRBV4-1
CASSLNRGTEAFF,TGTGCCAGCAGTCTCAACAGGGGCACTGAAGCTTTCTTT,TRBD1,few,TRBJ1-1,TRBV2
CASTPPRGANTEAFF,TGTGCCAGCACCCCTCCCAGGGGGGCCAACACTGAAGCTTTCTTT,TRBD1,.,TRBJ1-1,TRBV6-5
CASSLETESPLHF,TGTGCCAGCAGCTTGGAGACAGAATCACCCCTCCACTTT,.,.,TRBJ1-6,TRBV7-9
CASGTGDLAKNIQYF,TGCGCCAGCGGGACCGGGGACCTAGCCAAAAACATTCAGTACTTC,.,.,TRBJ2-4,TRBV5-1
CASSDTARFGYTF,TGTGCCAGCAGTGATACTGCCAGGTTTGGCTACACCTTC,.,.,TRBJ1-2,TRBV2
CASSPRGGVGETQYF,TGTGCCAGCTCACCACGCGGGGGGGTCGGAGAGACCCAGTACTTC,TRBD2,.,TRBJ2-5,TRBV18